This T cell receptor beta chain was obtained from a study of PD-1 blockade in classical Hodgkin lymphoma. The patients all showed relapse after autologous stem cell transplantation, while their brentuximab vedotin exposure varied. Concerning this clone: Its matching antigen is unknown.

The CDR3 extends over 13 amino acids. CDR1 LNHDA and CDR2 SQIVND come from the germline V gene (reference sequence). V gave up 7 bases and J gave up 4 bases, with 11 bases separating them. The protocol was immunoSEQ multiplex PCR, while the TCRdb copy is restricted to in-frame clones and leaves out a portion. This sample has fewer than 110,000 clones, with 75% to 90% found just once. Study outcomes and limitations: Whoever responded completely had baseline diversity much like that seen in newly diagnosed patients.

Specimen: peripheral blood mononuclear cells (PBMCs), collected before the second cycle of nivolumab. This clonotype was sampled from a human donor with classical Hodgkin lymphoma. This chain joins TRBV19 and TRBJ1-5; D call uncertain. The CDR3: CASTPQVNQPQHF. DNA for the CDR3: TGTGCCAGTACCCCCCAGGTGAATCAGCCCCAGCATTTT. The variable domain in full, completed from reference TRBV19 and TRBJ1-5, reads DGGITQSPKYLFRKEGQNVTLSCEQNLNHDAMYWYRQDPGQGLRLIYYSQIVNDFQKGDIAEGYSVSREKKESFPLTVTSAQKNPTAFYLCASTPQVNQPQHFGDGTRLSIL.